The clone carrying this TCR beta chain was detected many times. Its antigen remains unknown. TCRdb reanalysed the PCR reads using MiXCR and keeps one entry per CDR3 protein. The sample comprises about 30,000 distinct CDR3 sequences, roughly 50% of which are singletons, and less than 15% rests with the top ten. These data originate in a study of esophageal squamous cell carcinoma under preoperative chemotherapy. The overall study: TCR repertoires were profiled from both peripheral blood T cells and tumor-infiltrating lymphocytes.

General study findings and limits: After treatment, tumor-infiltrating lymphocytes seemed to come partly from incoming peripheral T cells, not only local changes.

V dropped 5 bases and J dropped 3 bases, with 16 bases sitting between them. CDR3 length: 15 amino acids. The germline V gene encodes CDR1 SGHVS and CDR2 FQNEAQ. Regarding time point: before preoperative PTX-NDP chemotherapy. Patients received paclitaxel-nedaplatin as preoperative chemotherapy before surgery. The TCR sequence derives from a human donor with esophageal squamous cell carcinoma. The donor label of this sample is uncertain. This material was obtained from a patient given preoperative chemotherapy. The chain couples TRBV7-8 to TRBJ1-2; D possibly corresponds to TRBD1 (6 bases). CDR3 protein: CASSPGQGVDYGYTF. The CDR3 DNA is TGTGCCAGCAGCCCGGGACAAGGAGTGGACTATGGCTACACCTTC.